The 30 T cell receptor beta chains listed next were all sequenced from one sample in a study of somatic mutations in cytotoxic T cells in rheumatoid arthritis. Using immunoSEQ multiplex PCR, the repertoire was profiled, and TCRdb retains in-frame clones only, with some absent. This sample has around 12,000 clones, with 80% found just once. Input material: CD8+ T cells sorted from blood. Receptors were obtained from a man between 45 and 60 years old in good health.

The chain links TRBV5-8 to TRBJ2-1; 8 positions match TRBD2. Trimming at V came to 10 bases and at J to 3 bases, leaving 9 bases not matched to a gene. This CDR3 has 14 residues. The germline V gene encodes CDR1 SGHTS and CDR2 YDEGEE. The CDR3 protein is CAPGGSPDYNEQFF. The DNA for the CDR3 is TGTGCCCCGGGAGGGAGTCCCGACTACAATGAGCAGTTCTTC.

The V and J genes are TRBV28 and TRBJ2-2; tentatively, D is TRBD1 (5 bases). The V end was cut by 3 bases, the J end by 1 base, with 9 bases between. From germline, CDR1 is MDHEN and CDR2 SYDVKM. The CDR3 extends over 15 amino acids. CDR3 in amino acids: CASSFTQGNTGELFF. The CDR3 nucleotides are TGTGCCAGCAGTTTTACTCAGGGGAACACCGGGGAGCTGTTTTTT.

This sequence joins TRBV2 and TRBJ1-3, with a tentative D call TRBD1 (6 bases). Trimming pared 11 bases from V and 0 bases from J, leaving 11 bases between. Germline V gene data show CDR1 as SNHLY and CDR2 as FYNNEI. The CDR3 totals 13 residues. CDR3 region: CAAEGVSGNTIYF. In DNA form, the CDR3 reads TGTGCCGCAGAGGGGGTCTCTGGAAACACCATATATTTT. Full variable domain (outside the CDR3, taken from reference TRBV2 and TRBJ1-3): EPEVTQTPSHQVTQMGQEVILRCVPISNHLYFYWYRQILGQKVEFLVSFYNNEISEKSEIFDDQFSVERPDGSNFTLKIRSTKLEDSAMYFCAAEGVSGNTIYFGEGSWLTVV.

V and J are TRBV27 and TRBJ2-3; TRBD1 agrees at 12 bases. CDR1 and CDR2 from the germline V gene are MNHEY and SMNVEV (reference sequence). The length of the CDR3 is 16 residues. V lost 5 bases, J lost 4 bases, and 7 bases stayed unmatched. CDR3 bases: TGTGCCAGCAGTGGTCGGGACAGGGGGCGGCCAGATACGCAGTATTTT. Protein: CASSGRDRGRPDTQYF.

The chain recombines TRBV2 with TRBJ1-4; maybe TRBD1 (5 bases). V lost 3 bases and J 6 bases, leaving 14 bases between the germline ends. The CDR3 is made up of 15 amino acids. Germline V gives CDR1 SNHLY, CDR2 FYNNEI. CDR3 region: CASSEMETAYEKLFF. For the CDR3, the DNA is TGTGCCAGCAGTGAGATGGAGACAGCTTATGAAAAACTGTTTTTT.

The chain links TRBV6-1 to TRBJ2-3; D possibly corresponds to TRBD2 (5 bases). V was clipped by 7 bases and J by 11 bases, with 19 bases between them. Germline V gene sequence: CDR1 MNHNS, CDR2 SASEGT. This CDR3 has 13 residues. The CDR3 spells CASTGKTQIGQYF. The CDR3 DNA reads as TGTGCCAGCACCGGGAAAACACAGATAGGGCAGTATTTT.

The chain combines TRBV4-3 with TRBJ1-5, with D tentatively TRBD1 (5 bases). Germline V lookup: CDR1 LGHNA, CDR2 YSLEER. The CDR3 totals 15 residues. Trimming cost V 0 bases and J 3 bases, with 9 bases left between them. CDR3 DNA: TGCGCCAGCAGCCAAGATAGACAGCACAATCAGCCCCAGCATTTT. As protein: CASSQDRQHNQPQHF.

The chain is built from TRBV7-9 and TRBJ1-1; D not resolved. Germline V lookup: CDR1 SEHNR, CDR2 FQNEAQ (reference sequence). The ends were cut back, 5 bases at V and 1 base at J, with 11 bases in the middle. There are 14 residues in the CDR3. The CDR3 sequence: CASSLPGKNTEAFF. DNA of the CDR3: TGTGCCAGCAGCCTCCCGGGGAAGAACACTGAAGCTTTCTTT. The full variable domain, completed using reference TRBV7-9 and TRBJ1-1, is DTGVSQNPRHKITKRGQNVTFRCDPISEHNRLYWYRQTLGQGPEFLTYFQNEAQLEKSRLLSDRFSAERPKGSFSTLEIQRTEQGDSAMYLCASSLPGKNTEAFFGQGTRLTVV.

This chain links TRBV28 with TRBJ1-1; tentative D call: TRBD1 (5 bases). The CDR3 spans 16 residues. Trimming left V 3 bases short and J 0 bases short, with 14 bases between. CDR1 is MDHEN and CDR2 is SYDVKM in the germline V gene. The CDR3: CASSFLGAGMNTEAFF. Written as DNA, the CDR3 is TGTGCCAGCAGTTTTCTTGGGGCCGGCATGAACACTGAAGCTTTCTTT.

Notes on this clone: Different DNA sequences within this sample yield the same CDR3. This chain uses TRBV12-5 with TRBJ1-1, with D uncertain. The V and J ends lost 1 base and 5 bases respectively, with 5 bases between them. This CDR3 contains 12 residues. Germline CDR1 is LGHNT and CDR2 is FRNRAP. Here the CDR3 reads CASGLGRTEAFF. DNA for the CDR3: TGTGCTAGTGGTTTGGGGCGGACTGAAGCTTTCTTT.

Details on this clone: A junction end diverges from the germline sequence, so it may reflect a read error. CDR3 sequence (DNA): TGCGCCAGCAGCCAAGATATCACGGATAGCAATCAGCCCCAGCATTTT. Protein sequence: CASSQDITDSNQPQHF. V gene TRBV5-4 combines with J gene TRBJ1-5; no reliable D call. This CDR3 is 16 amino acids long. CDR1 is SGHNT, CDR2 YYREEE, per germline (reference sequence).

V usage is TRBV28 and J usage is TRBJ2-1; D is ambiguous. Germline values: CDR1 MDHEN, CDR2 SYDVKM. V was pared by 1 base and J by 8 bases, with 12 bases between. The CDR3 length is 14 residues. Written as DNA, the CDR3 is TGTGCCAGCAGTTTATCCCCCAGATTCGATGAGCAGTTCTTC. Amino acids: CASSLSPRFDEQFF.

The chain couples TRBV11-2 to TRBJ2-1, with D maybe TRBD1 (5 bases). The V end lost 4 bases, the J end lost 5 bases, and 15 bases lay between the germline ends. This CDR3 has 15 amino acids. CDR1 is SGHAT and CDR2 is FQNNGV in the germline V gene. The CDR3 DNA reads as TGTGCCAGCAGCTCGACGACAGACAGCAACAATGAGCAGTTCTTC. It specifies CASSSTTDSNNEQFF.

The rearrangement joins TRBV6-5 to TRBJ2-7; D gene unclear. The V end was cut by 0 bases, the J end by 3 bases, with 9 bases between. The CDR3 is made up of 14 amino acids. Per the germline V gene, CDR1 is MNHEY and CDR2 is SVGAGI. CDR3 sequence: CASSYSNPGYEQYF. CDR3 DNA sequence: TGTGCCAGCAGTTACTCGAATCCAGGCTACGAGCAGTACTTC.

The gene calls are TRBV14 and TRBJ2-7; TRBD2 might be the D (7 bases). V was pared by 4 bases and J by 4 bases, with 20 bases between. CDR3 size: 16 residues. Germline lookup yields CDR1 SGHDN and CDR2 FVKESK. The CDR3 region has the DNA TGTGCCAGCAGCCTAGTTATGGGGGGGCCACTATACGAGCAGTACTTC. Translating gives CASSLVMGGPLYEQYF.

The chain employs TRBV28 and TRBJ1-2; no reliable D call. Trimming removed 3 bases from V and 2 bases from J, with 16 bases in between. Germline V gives CDR1 MDHEN, CDR2 SYDVKM. This CDR3 spans 16 amino acids. DNA of the CDR3: TGTGCCAGCAGTTTCCTCCCGATGGGCGCAAACTATGGCTACACCTTC. Translated, it gives CASSFLPMGANYGYTF.

The V and J genes are TRBV4-1 and TRBJ2-1, with a weak D call TRBD2 (6 bases). CDR3 length: 17 amino acids. Trimming shortened V by 1 base and J by 10 bases, and 23 bases separated the two germline ends. Per germline, CDR1 MGHRA and CDR2 YSYEKL. CDR3 bases: TGCGCCAGCAGCCAAGTATTTATAGCAGGAGGGGAGGACGAGCAGTTCTTC. It yields the protein CASSQVFIAGGEDEQFF.

The chain links TRBV7-9 to TRBJ2-1; D ambiguous. CDR3 length: 15 residues. Germline-derived CDR1 and CDR2 are SEHNR and FQNEAQ (reference sequence). V was shortened by 1 base and J by 8 bases, with 15 bases between the two germline ends. This CDR3 reads CASSLGTLGSDEQFF. In DNA form, the CDR3 reads TGTGCCAGCAGCTTAGGGACGTTGGGATCCGATGAGCAGTTCTTC.

Comments on this clone: One end of the junction is discordant with germline, which a read error may explain. Other DNA sequences from this sample encode an identical CDR3 as well. The chain combines TRBV4-3 with TRBJ1-1, with TRBD1 as a possible D gene (5 bases). Germline V CDR1 and CDR2: LGHNA, YSLEER. This CDR3 region has 15 residues. The CDR3 region is CASSQESGMLTEAFF. The CDR3 nucleotides read TGCGCCAGCAGCCAAGAATCAGGGATGTTAACAGAAGCCTTCTTT.

The chain employs TRBV7-8 and TRBJ1-5; 8 bases align to TRBD1. The V and J ends lost 1 base and 2 bases, in that order; junction bases with no gene match: 4. CDR1 and CDR2 from the germline V gene are SGHVS and FQNEAQ. The CDR3 length is 16 residues. The CDR3 here is CASSLVTGVGNQPQHF. In nucleotides, the CDR3 is TGTGCCAGCAGCTTAGTGACAGGGGTTGGCAATCAGCCCCAGCATTTT.

The rearrangement uses TRBV5-1 and TRBJ2-1; D unclear. V shed 0 bases and J shed 8 bases, with 15 bases lying between them. CDR1 is SGHRS and CDR2 is YFSETQ in the germline V gene. The CDR3 sequence is 15 residues long. Written as DNA, the CDR3 is TGCGCCAGCAGCTTGGGGGCTGTGAGGTTGGATGAGCAGTTCTTC. This encodes CASSLGAVRLDEQFF.

This clone appeared a few times. The rearrangement uses TRBV30 and TRBJ2-7; D may be TRBD1 or TRBD2 (5 bases each). The germline V gene encodes CDR1 GTSNPN and CDR2 SVGIG (reference sequence). The CDR3 is 14 amino acids. V lost 0 bases to trimming and J lost 0 bases, with 9 bases between them. The DNA for the CDR3 is TGTGCCTGGAGTGTAGGGGCGGGCTCCTACGAGCAGTACTTC. This encodes CAWSVGAGSYEQYF.

J is TRBJ1-1 and V is TRBV12-2. TRBV12-2 is a documented pseudogene. This CDR3 spans 16 amino acids. CDR3 nucleotide sequence: TGTGCAAGTCGCTTACAGTCCAGGAGGGAAGGGGGAGAAGCTTTCTTT. Translating gives CASRLQSRREGGEAFF.

V and J are TRBV6-5 and TRBJ2-7; TRBD2 matches 8 bases. The V segment lost 6 bases and the J segment 0 bases; nucleotides outside the gene matches: 4. The germline CDR1 and CDR2 sequences are MNHEY and SVGAGI. The CDR3 has 14 amino acids. The CDR3 sequence: CASSPSGYSYEQYF. For the CDR3, the DNA is TGTGCCAGCAGCCCTAGCGGGTACTCCTACGAGCAGTACTTC.

This clone appeared a few times. The rearrangement links TRBV6-1 to TRBJ1-2; the D gene is possibly TRBD1 (6 bases). The CDR3 is 15 residues long. CDR1 and CDR2 (germline): MNHNS, SASEGT. Trimming cost V 2 bases and J 4 bases, with 14 bases left between them. The CDR3 DNA reads as TGTGCCAGCAGTGAACACCTCCGGGACATCTATGGCTACACCTTC. Its protein is CASSEHLRDIYGYTF.

This chain connects TRBV6-6 to TRBJ1-1; D not certain. Trimming removed 6 bases from V and 0 bases from J, with 8 bases in between. The CDR3 is made up of 13 amino acids. Per germline, CDR1 MNHNY and CDR2 SVGAGI (reference sequence). CDR3 sequence: CASSAFMNTEAFF. CDR3 sequence (DNA): TGTGCCAGCAGCGCATTCATGAACACTGAAGCTTTCTTT.

This clone showed up just once. In nucleotides, the CDR3 is TGTGCCAGCAGCTTCAGGGGCCCGGGCACTGAAGCTTTCTTT. This encodes CASSFRGPGTEAFF. J is TRBJ1-1 and V is TRBV5-4; the D gene is possibly TRBD1 (6 bases). CDR1 and CDR2 from the germline V gene are SGHNT and YYREEE (reference sequence). The CDR3 runs 14 residues. V was shortened by 2 bases and J by 4 bases, with 12 bases between the two germline ends.

The chain joins TRBV27 to TRBJ1-2; D not certain. Germline CDR1 reads MNHEY; CDR2 reads SMNVEV (reference sequence). V was cut by 5 bases and J by 2 bases, with 9 bases left in between. This CDR3 is built from 13 residues. In DNA, the CDR3 is TGTGCCAGCAGTCCCGAATTAAACTATGGCTACACCTTC. This sequence encodes CASSPELNYGYTF.

This rearrangement joins TRBV2 to TRBJ1-5; D is unclear. The CDR3 is 14 residues long. Looked up from germline, CDR1 is SNHLY and CDR2 is FYNNEI. V dropped 4 bases and J dropped 4 bases, with 11 bases sitting between them. CDR3 coding DNA: TGTGCCAGCAGTGTGTATCCGGGGAATCAGCCCCAGCATTTT. Translating it yields CASSVYPGNQPQHF.

The V call is TRBV4-1, the J call TRBJ2-1; D is undetermined. The V and J ends lost 0 bases and 7 bases respectively, with 28 bases between them. Germline assignment: CDR1 MGHRA and CDR2 YSYEKL. The CDR3 extends over 20 amino acids. The CDR3 nucleotides read TGCGCCAGCAGCCAAGAGAGAGAGGCGAAGGAAAATGGAATTAGGAATGAGCAGTTCTTC. It codes for CASSQEREAKENGIRNEQFF.